Listed below are T cell receptor beta chains from one sample, sequenced in a study of cytomegalovirus exposure and HLA in healthy donors. Clones were sequenced by immunoSEQ multiplex PCR, and TCRdb holds only the in-frame ones, with some missing. The data hold about 260,000 clones, with under 80% observed a single time. The specimen was PBMCs. The receptor set was obtained from a female donor in good health and CMV-seronegative. CDR3s include the opening cysteine and the closing phenylalanine or tryptophan. The D gene is left open where the match is weak. Clone size is stated in some rows and not others, as once, few, many or a class when expanded.

v_call	j_call	d_call	clone_size	cdr3_aa	cdr3_nt
TRBV6-5	TRBJ2-7	TRBD2	-	CASSVLAGESYEQYF	TGTGCCAGCAGTGTCCTAGCGGGAGAATCCTACGAGCAGTACTTC
TRBV2	TRBJ2-1	TRBD2	-	CASSNSGSPYNEQFF	TGTGCCAGCAGTAATAGCGGGTCCCCTTACAATGAGCAGTTCTTC
TRBV5-8	TRBJ2-5	TRBD2	-	CASSKRALWGGEETQYF	TGTGCCAGCAGCAAAAGGGCCCTCTGGGGAGGGGAGGAGACCCAGTACTTC
TRBV25-1	TRBJ2-7	-	-	CASSEGTGNYEQYF	TGTGCCAGCAGTGAAGGAACAGGGAACTACGAGCAGTACTTC
TRBV6-1	TRBJ2-7	-	-	CASSGQYYEQYF	TGTGCCAGCAGTGGACAATATTACGAGCAGTACTTC
TRBV5-4	TRBJ1-1	-	-	CASSLSGQGTEAFF	TGTGCCAGCAGCTTGAGTGGGCAGGGAACTGAAGCTTTCTTT
TRBV6-6	TRBJ2-2	-	-	CASSHAGLEAGELFF	TGTGCCAGCAGCCACGCCGGCCTCGAGGCCGGGGAGCTGTTTTTT
TRBV6-5	TRBJ2-7	TRBD1	few	CASSQTGQGTHEQYF	TGTGCCAGCAGTCAAACGGGACAGGGGACCCACGAGCAGTACTTC
TRBV10-3	TRBJ2-1	TRBD2	-	CAISVGTSGTSYNEQFF	TGTGCCATCAGTGTAGGTACTAGCGGGACATCCTACAATGAGCAGTTCTTC
TRBV27	TRBJ1-6	TRBD1	-	CASSPPPGGTLHF	TGTGCCAGCAGCCCCCCCCCAGGGGGTACCCTCCACTTT
TRBV28	TRBJ1-3	TRBD1	-	CASRSTGGKTGNTIYF	TGTGCCAGCAGATCGACAGGGGGAAAAACTGGAAACACCATATATTTT
TRBV7-9	TRBJ2-7	-	-	CASSLAGSGYEQYF	TGTGCCAGCAGCTTAGCGGGGAGTGGCTACGAGCAGTACTTC
TRBV6-4	TRBJ1-3	TRBD1	-	CASSESAGGPGNTIYF	TGTGCCAGCAGTGAAAGTGCAGGGGGCCCTGGAAACACCATATATTTT
TRBV5-5	TRBJ1-2	-	once	CASSPDRNYGYTF	TGTGCCAGCAGCCCGGACAGAAACTATGGCTACACCTTC
TRBV28	TRBJ1-1	-	-	CASSRTVTEAFF	TGTGCCAGCAGTAGGACAGTCACTGAAGCTTTCTTT
TRBV27	TRBJ1-6	-	-	CASSLRGNHDSPLHF	TGTGCCAGCAGTTTAAGGGGGAATCATGACTCACCCCTCCACTTT
TRBV28	TRBJ2-7	TRBD1	few	CASSVPGQGSYEQYF	TGTGCCAGCAGTGTCCCGGGACAGGGCTCCTACGAGCAGTACTTC
TRBV2	TRBJ1-3	TRBD1	-	CASRPGQGFSSGNTIYF	TGTGCCAGCAGACCGGGACAGGGGTTTAGCTCTGGAAACACCATATATTTT
TRBV6-5	TRBJ1-2	TRBD1	-	CASSRGQEYYGYTF	TGTGCCAGCAGTCGAGGACAGGAGTACTATGGCTACACCTTC
TRBV5-4	TRBJ2-1	-	-	CASSPQRNEQFF	TGTGCCAGCAGCCCCCAGCGGAATGAGCAGTTCTTC
TRBV11-2	TRBJ2-7	TRBD2	few	CASSLGSGGSSGYMREQYF	TGTGCCAGCAGCTTAGGTTCAGGCGGGAGTTCTGGGTATATGCGCGAGCAGTACTTC
TRBV5-1	TRBJ2-6	TRBD1	-	CASSAIGTAFSGANVLTF	TGCGCCAGCAGCGCCATCGGGACAGCCTTCTCTGGGGCCAACGTCCTGACTTTC
TRBV27	TRBJ1-2	TRBD1	-	CASSFDRQGANYGYTF	TGTGCCAGCAGTTTCGACCGACAGGGAGCTAACTATGGCTACACCTTC
TRBV4-1	TRBJ2-1	TRBD1	-	CASSPAGGQGHNEQFF	TGCGCCAGCAGCCCTGCCGGAGGACAGGGGCACAATGAGCAGTTCTTC
TRBV7-2	TRBJ2-1	TRBD2	few	CASSLTAGVGNEQFF	TGTGCCAGCAGCTTAACAGCGGGAGTAGGTAATGAGCAGTTCTTC
TRBV7-3	TRBJ1-1	TRBD1	-	CASSLSGTGRTEAFF	TGTGCCAGCAGCTTATCCGGGACAGGGAGGACTGAAGCTTTCTTT
TRBV28	TRBJ2-1	TRBD2	once	CASSPGGEAYNEQFF	TGTGCCAGCAGCCCCGGGGGGGAGGCCTACAATGAGCAGTTCTTC
TRBV5-1	TRBJ2-7	-	-	CASSLAGAVEQYF	TGCGCCAGCAGCTTGGCGGGTGCGGTCGAGCAGTACTTC
TRBV5-1	TRBJ1-3	-	-	CASSLESLNSGNTIYF	TGCGCCAGCAGCTTGGAGTCACTCAACTCTGGAAACACCATATATTTT
TRBV4-2	TRBJ1-2	-	few	CASSQEGVNYGYTF	TGTGCCAGCAGCCAAGAAGGGGTTAACTATGGCTACACCTTC
TRBV5-1	TRBJ1-1	TRBD1	-	CASSKRTGVGTEAFF	TGCGCCAGCAGCAAAAGGACAGGGGTGGGGACTGAAGCTTTCTTT
TRBV7-9	TRBJ2-1	-	-	CSSSLRGSVSLDEQFF	TGTTCCAGCAGCTTAAGAGGGAGTGTTAGCTTGGATGAGCAGTTCTTC
TRBV12-5	TRBJ1-5	-	once	CASGLPNQPQHF	TGTGCTAGTGGTTTGCCGAATCAGCCCCAGCATTTT